The following is a TCR beta chain sequence with its context. Its cognate antigen is unknown. The data were obtained in a study of cytomegalovirus exposure and HLA in healthy donors. Study observations and caveats: At a 0.05 false discovery rate, a later analysis found approximately 17,000 TCR beta sequences to be associated with HLA alleles. Reports indicated that the classifier achieved high specificity and sensitivity in diagnosing cytomegalovirus status. Upon later analysis, HLA-associated TCR beta chains proved more clonally expanded than other, equally common chains. A previous analysis found most TCR beta V segments productive roughly 87% or roughly 30% of the time.

13 Jbeta primers and 60 Vbeta primers were used for the PCR. Using immunoSEQ multiplex PCR, the repertoire was profiled, and TCRdb retains in-frame clones only, with some absent. Found here are about 200,000 clones, 82% of them singletons; the top ten hold approximately 6.5%. Germline V gene sequence: CDR1 LNHDA, CDR2 SQIVND (reference sequence). This CDR3 is 13 amino acids long. The germline V and J ends were trimmed by 1 base and 4 bases, with 5 bases remaining between them. The TCR originated in a woman aged 45 to 65 in good health and CMV-seropositive. Sequencing used PBMCs. The V and J genes are TRBV19 and TRBJ2-1, with D uncertain. The CDR3 coding sequence is TGTGCCAGTAGTATAGTGGAGTACAATGAGCAGTTCTTC. The encoded protein is CASSIVEYNEQFF. The entire variable domain, with the rest obtained from reference TRBV19 and TRBJ2-1, is as follows: DGGITQSPKYLFRKEGQNVTLSCEQNLNHDAMYWYRQDPGQGLRLIYYSQIVNDFQKGDIAEGYSVSREKKESFPLTVTSAQKNPTAFYLCASSIVEYNEQFFGPGTRLTVL.